This T cell receptor beta chain appears in the sequencing data of a study of blood T cell repertoires in COVID-19. Study-wide background: Samples came from the United States, Italy and Spain, spanning acute and convalescent COVID-19.

How the authors handled the data: The assay estimated nucleated cells by amplifying reference gene primers. Using immunoSEQ multiplex PCR, the repertoire was profiled, and TCRdb retains in-frame clones only, with some absent. V, J and clone size are those of that table, while D and trimming were read from the DNA. This table holds some 250,000 clones, more than 75% found once. Trimming removed 2 bases at V and 2 bases at J, with 11 bases between. Germline CDR1 reads SGHTS; CDR2 reads YDEGEE. The CDR3 has 15 amino acids. The chain uses TRBV5-8 and TRBJ2-1; no reliable D call. This clonotype was sampled from a woman in her thirties or forties with acute COVID-19. The specimen sequenced was PBMCs or T cells enriched from blood (not recorded which). Here the CDR3 reads CASSFGVGPYNEQFF. For the CDR3, the DNA is TGTGCCAGCAGCTTTGGTGTGGGCCCCTACAATGAGCAGTTCTTC.